Below, 30 T cell receptor beta chains from the same sample are listed, as sequenced in a study of cytomegalovirus exposure and HLA in healthy donors. PCR was performed using 60 Vbeta and 13 Jbeta primers. Sequenced by immunoSEQ multiplex PCR; TCRdb stores in-frame clones only, minus some. This table has some 170,000 clones, around 81% appearing once. Sequenced input: PBMCs. These TCRs come from a woman younger than 45 in good health and CMV-seronegative.

The chain carries TRBV28 and TRBJ2-6; D might be TRBD1 (5 bases). The CDR3 has 15 amino acids. Per the germline V gene, CDR1 is MDHEN and CDR2 is SYDVKM. Trimming removed 4 bases from V and 1 base from J, with 8 bases in between. The DNA of the CDR3 is TGTGCCAGCAGTTCAGGGAATTCTGGGGCCAACGTCCTGACTTTC. Translation: CASSSGNSGANVLTF.

This clone was found a few times. The chain is built from TRBV11-2 and TRBJ1-1, with D hard to call. Trimming stripped 1 base from V and 6 bases from J, with 9 bases between. Germline V gene lookup returns CDR1 SGHAT and CDR2 FQNNGV. The CDR3 is 13 amino acids. The CDR3: CASSLALEAEAFF. The CDR3 DNA reads TGTGCCAGCAGCTTAGCGTTGGAGGCTGAAGCTTTCTTT.

The V gene is TRBV5-4, the J gene TRBJ2-7, with TRBD2 matching over 11 bases. The germline gives CDR1 SGHNT, CDR2 YYREEE (reference sequence). CDR3 length equals 15 residues. V dropped 4 bases and J dropped 4; count of bases not matched to a gene: 7. CDR3 protein: CASSLRLAGRYEQYF. CDR3 DNA: TGTGCCAGCAGCCTCCGACTAGCGGGGAGGTACGAGCAGTACTTC.

This chain connects TRBV28 to TRBJ1-6; D remains unclear. This CDR3 spans 16 amino acids. The ends were cut back, 5 bases at V and 5 bases at J, with 16 bases in the middle. Per the germline V gene, CDR1 is MDHEN and CDR2 is SYDVKM. CDR3 in DNA: TGTGCCAGCAGTGGGGAGGAAACAGCAGATAATTCACCCCTCCACTTT. It encodes CASSGEETADNSPLHF.

The V call is TRBV10-3, the J call TRBJ1-2; TRBD1 matches at 7 bases. Germline V gene data show CDR1 as ENHRY and CDR2 as SYGVKD. V dropped 8 bases and J dropped 4; count of bases not matched to a gene: 7. This CDR3 has 13 residues. The CDR3 sequence: CAIGGDSGYGYTF. The CDR3 coding sequence is TGTGCCATCGGAGGGGACAGCGGCTATGGCTACACCTTC.

The chain has TRBV28 and TRBJ1-4; 10 bases map to TRBD1. The ends lost 2 bases at V and 5 bases at J; junction bases unmatched: 5. Germline assignment: CDR1 MDHEN and CDR2 SYDVKM. This CDR3 contains 16 residues. The CDR3 reads CASSLMKGQGNEKLFF. The CDR3 nucleotides read TGTGCCAGCAGTTTAATGAAGGGACAGGGGAATGAAAAACTGTTTTTT.

The J gene is TRBJ1-3, the V gene TRBV4-3; no firm D call. The V gene's germline CDR1 is LGHNA and CDR2 YSLEER. The CDR3 extends over 17 amino acids. The V and J ends lost 0 bases and 0 bases respectively, with 12 bases between them. DNA for the CDR3: TGCGCCAGCAGCCAAGATCTAGTCCCAACCTCTGGAAACACCATATATTTT. It encodes CASSQDLVPTSGNTIYF.

This clone was counted only a few times. The chain combines TRBV5-5 with TRBJ2-2; tentatively, D is TRBD2 (5 bases). The germline V and J ends were trimmed by 0 bases and 5 bases, with 11 bases remaining between them. CDR3 length: 15 amino acids. The germline V gene has CDR1 SGHKS and CDR2 YYEKEE (reference sequence). CDR3: CASSLVVSGTGELFF. The CDR3 DNA reads as TGTGCCAGCAGCTTGGTTGTGTCGGGGACCGGGGAGCTGTTTTTT.

This clone was detected only once. V and J are TRBV7-9 and TRBJ2-1; TRBD1 agrees at 7 bases. The germline CDR1 and CDR2 sequences are SEHNR and FQNEAQ (reference sequence). V lost 5 bases and J lost 2; bases outside the gene matches: 3. The CDR3 loop spans 14 amino acids. CDR3 nucleotide sequence: TGTGCCAGCAGCCCAGGACAGGCCTACAATGAGCAGTTCTTC. Residues: CASSPGQAYNEQFF.

Of note for this clone: The sample has other DNA sequences that encode this CDR3 too. The chain has TRBV15 and TRBJ2-7, with D tentatively TRBD2 (6 bases). The CDR3 totals 13 residues. Germline V lookup: CDR1 LNHNV, CDR2 YYDKDF (reference sequence). Trimming took off 5 bases at V and 1 base at J, with 9 bases between the two ends. CDR3 nucleotide sequence: TGTGCCACCAGCGGGCGGGGTTCCTACGAGCAGTACTTC. Its translation is CATSGRGSYEQYF.

The J gene is TRBJ2-1, the V gene TRBV28, with 7 nucleotides matching TRBD2. The CDR3 loop spans 14 amino acids. Germline-derived CDR1 and CDR2 are MDHEN and SYDVKM. The J segment lost 2 bases and the V segment lost 8 bases, leaving 6 bases of the junction unmatched. For the CDR3, the DNA is TGTGCCAGCCTAGCGGTTCCCGCCTACAATGAGCAGTTCTTC. Translating gives CASLAVPAYNEQFF.

There are a few counts of this clone. The rearrangement joins TRBV5-5 to TRBJ1-6; 10 bases align to TRBD1. J gave up 5 bases and V 5 bases, and 4 bases lay outside the gene matches. There are 15 residues in the CDR3. Looked up from germline, CDR1 is SGHKS and CDR2 is YYEKEE (reference sequence). The CDR3 loop is CASRPGTGDNSPLHF. The CDR3 DNA follows: TGTGCCAGCAGACCCGGGACAGGGGATAATTCACCCCTCCACTTT. The whole variable domain, remainder taken from reference TRBV5-5 and TRBJ1-6, is DAGVTQSPTHLIKTRGQQVTLRCSPISGHKSVSWYQQVLGQGPQFIFQYYEKEERGRGNFPDRFSARQFPNYSSELNVNALLLGDSALYLCASRPGTGDNSPLHFGNGTRLTVT.

This chain uses TRBV18 with TRBJ1-2, with 8 bases fitting TRBD1. With 3 bases clipped from V and 8 bases from J, the junction kept 5 bases outside the gene matches. The CDR3 contains 13 residues. Germline V gene lookup returns CDR1 KGHSH and CDR2 LQKENI. DNA for the CDR3: TGTGCCAGCTCACCGTCGACAGGGGCAGGCTACACCTTC. Its translation: CASSPSTGAGYTF.

This chain uses TRBV28 with TRBJ1-2, with TRBD1 matching 7 bases. V was pared by 4 bases and J by 6 bases, with 14 bases of the junction left unmatched. The CDR3 extends over 16 amino acids. From germline, CDR1 is MDHEN and CDR2 SYDVKM. Here the CDR3 reads CASSSPWGKGADGYTF. The CDR3 region has the DNA TGTGCCAGCAGTTCGCCTTGGGGGAAGGGGGCGGATGGCTACACCTTC.

The rearrangement links TRBV30 to TRBJ1-2; D is possibly TRBD1 (5 bases). Germline CDR1 reads GTSNPN; CDR2 reads SVGIG (reference sequence). The CDR3 extends over 14 amino acids. Trimming stripped 5 bases from V and 0 bases from J, with 13 bases between. The CDR3 nucleotides read TGTGCCTGGGGTACCGACAGTTCTAACTATGGCTACACCTTC. Its protein is CAWGTDSSNYGYTF.

This clone was counted only a few times. V gene TRBV4-2 combines with J gene TRBJ1-5; 8 bases match TRBD1. The CDR3 loop spans 15 amino acids. The J segment lost 12 bases and the V segment lost 4 bases, leaving 14 bases of the junction unmatched. Germline V gives CDR1 LGHNA, CDR2 YNFKEQ. The DNA for the CDR3 is TGTGCCAGCAGCCCGCTGACAGGGGATGTTGGGAGCCAGCATTTT. Residues: CASSPLTGDVGSQHF.

The chain carries TRBV30 and TRBJ2-1; 8 bases align to TRBD1. The CDR3 covers 13 residues. CDR1 is GTSNPN and CDR2 is SVGIG in the germline V gene (reference sequence). V trimming: 5 bases; J trimming: 5 bases; junction bases outside the gene matches: 5. In nucleotides, the CDR3 is TGTGCCTGGGGACAGGGTTTTGACAATGAGCAGTTCTTC. Translated: CAWGQGFDNEQFF.

This clone was recorded a few times. The chain has TRBV4-1 and TRBJ1-1; D unclear. V lost 1 base and J 0 bases, leaving 9 bases between the germline ends. The CDR3 is 15 amino acids. Germline loops: CDR1 MGHRA, CDR2 YSYEKL. CDR3 residues: CASSQAPTLNTEAFF. The CDR3 coding sequence is TGCGCCAGCAGCCAAGCGCCAACATTGAACACTGAAGCTTTCTTT.

The J gene is TRBJ1-4, the V gene TRBV5-8; 8 nucleotides match TRBD1. The CDR3 runs to 16 residues. Trimming took 3 bases from V and 4 from J; bases not matched to a gene: 8. Germline loops: CDR1 SGHTS, CDR2 YDEGEE. CDR3 in DNA: TGTGCCAGCAGCTCAAACAGGGGGAGCCTTAATGAAAAACTGTTTTTT. Its translation: CASSSNRGSLNEKLFF.

The chain couples TRBV7-9 to TRBJ2-2; 9 bases align to TRBD1. The length of the CDR3 is 15 residues. V gave up 4 bases and J gave up 5 bases; unmatched junction bases: 5. Germline-derived CDR1 and CDR2 are SEHNR and FQNEAQ (reference sequence). The CDR3, as DNA: TGTGCCAGCAGCTCCCGGGACAGGGATACCGGGGAGCTGTTTTTT. It is translated as CASSSRDRDTGELFF.

This clone showed up just a few times. The sample has other DNA sequences that encode this CDR3 too. The chain links TRBV6-5 to TRBJ2-5, with D possibly TRBD2 on 6 matching bases. This CDR3 is 12 amino acids long. CDR1 is MNHEY and CDR2 is SVGAGI in the germline V gene. Trimming removed 2 bases from V and 5 bases from J, with 6 bases in between. The CDR3 region is CASSYRGETQYF. The CDR3 DNA reads TGTGCCAGCAGTTACCGGGGGGAGACCCAGTACTTC.

This clone was picked up one time. The V call is TRBV27, the J call TRBJ2-3; D uncertain. The V end lost 3 bases, the J end lost 0 bases, and 7 bases lay between the germline ends. CDR1 and CDR2 (germline): MNHEY, SMNVEV (reference sequence). The CDR3 is 14 residues long. CDR3 loop: CASSFLSSTDTQYF. The CDR3 coding sequence is TGTGCCAGCAGTTTCTTATCTAGCACAGATACGCAGTATTTT.

There are a few counts of this clone. The V gene is TRBV7-9, the J gene TRBJ2-7, with D possibly being TRBD2 (5 bases). CDR3 length: 15 residues. Trimming left V 3 bases short and J 3 bases short, with 15 bases between. The V gene's germline CDR1 is SEHNR and CDR2 FQNEAQ (reference sequence). This CDR3 is CASSLAGSQNYEQYF. The CDR3 nucleotides read TGTGCCAGCAGCTTGGCGGGTTCTCAGAACTACGAGCAGTACTTC.

This chain connects TRBV18 to TRBJ2-1, with 10 bases lining up with TRBD1. Germline V gene lookup returns CDR1 KGHSH and CDR2 LQKENI. The CDR3 totals 15 residues. The V and J ends lost 3 bases and 1 base, in that order; junction bases with no gene match: 0. The CDR3 region has the DNA TGTGCCAGCTCACCGGGACAGGGGTCCTACAATGAGCAGTTCTTC. Its protein product is CASSPGQGSYNEQFF. Based on the CDR3 plus reference TRBV18 and TRBJ2-1, the full variable domain is NAGVMQNPRHLVRRRGQEARLRCSPMKGHSHVYWYRQLPEEGLKFMVYLQKENIIDESGMPKERFSAEFPKEGPSILRIQQVVRGDSAAYFCASSPGQGSYNEQFFGPGTRLTVL.

V gene TRBV7-8 combines with J gene TRBJ2-1, with 14 bases that match TRBD2. The CDR3 loop spans 16 amino acids. Germline trimming cut 1 base from V and 7 bases from J; bases unmatched to any gene: 3. The germline V gene has CDR1 SGHVS and CDR2 FQNEAQ. The CDR3 protein is CASSLERLAGGNEQFF. The CDR3 DNA reads TGTGCCAGCAGCTTAGAAAGACTAGCGGGGGGGAATGAGCAGTTCTTC.

V usage is TRBV5-4 and J usage is TRBJ2-1, with 7 bases fitting TRBD2. V gave up 0 bases and J gave up 8 bases; unmatched junction bases: 8. The germline V gene encodes CDR1 SGHNT and CDR2 YYREEE (reference sequence). CDR3 length: 15 residues. CDR3 in amino acids: CASSLGGEGFDEQFF. The CDR3 bases are TGTGCCAGCAGCTTGGGGGGGGAGGGCTTCGATGAGCAGTTCTTC.

This clone was seen a handful of times. The V call is TRBV10-3, the J call TRBJ2-2; the match to TRBD1 covers 12 bases. CDR1 and CDR2 from the germline V gene are ENHRY and SYGVKD. V lost 4 bases to trimming and J lost 4 bases; unmatched junction nucleotides: 10. The CDR3 sequence is 18 residues long. This chain's CDR3 is CAISGGQGARSSTGELFF. The CDR3 DNA is TGTGCCATCAGTGGGGGACAGGGGGCGCGGTCAAGCACCGGGGAGCTGTTTTTT.

The chain couples TRBV28 to TRBJ1-4; TRBD1 matches 11 bases. After removal of 3 bases from V and 7 bases from J, the junction contained 4 bases not matched to a gene. The CDR3 covers 15 residues. Germline lookup yields CDR1 MDHEN and CDR2 SYDVKM. CDR3 residues: CASSFPGTGGEKLFF. As DNA, the CDR3 is TGTGCCAGCAGTTTTCCCGGGACAGGGGGTGAAAAACTGTTTTTT.

The CDR3 DNA follows: TGTGCCAGCACCGTGACAGGGGCCGTATACTATGGCTACACCTTC. This sequence encodes CASTVTGAVYYGYTF. This rearrangement joins TRBV5-6 to TRBJ1-2, with 8 bases aligning to TRBD1. The CDR3 contains 15 residues. Germline-derived CDR1 and CDR2 are SGHDT and YYEEEE. J gave up 3 bases and V 6 bases, and 10 bases lay outside the gene matches.

This clone has more than one count but fewer than ten. This chain connects TRBV11-2 to TRBJ1-1; weak D call: TRBD1 (6 bases). CDR3 length: 13 residues. CDR1 is SGHAT, CDR2 FQNNGV, per germline. The ends were cut back, 4 bases at V and 3 bases at J, with 9 bases in the middle. CDR3 in amino acids: CASSSQGDTEAFF. DNA of the CDR3: TGTGCCAGCAGCTCACAGGGAGACACTGAAGCTTTCTTT.